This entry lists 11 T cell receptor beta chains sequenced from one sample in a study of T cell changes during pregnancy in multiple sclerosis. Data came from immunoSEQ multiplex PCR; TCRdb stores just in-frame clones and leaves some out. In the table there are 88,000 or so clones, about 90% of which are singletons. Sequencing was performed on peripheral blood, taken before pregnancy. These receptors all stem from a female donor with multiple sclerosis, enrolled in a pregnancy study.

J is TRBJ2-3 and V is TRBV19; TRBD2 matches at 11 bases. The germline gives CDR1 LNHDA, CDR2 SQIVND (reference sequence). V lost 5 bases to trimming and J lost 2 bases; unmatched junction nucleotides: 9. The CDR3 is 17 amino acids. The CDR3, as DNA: TGTGCCAGTAGTTTACTAGCGGGGGCTTCGAACACAGATACGCAGTATTTT. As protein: CASSLLAGASNTDTQYF.

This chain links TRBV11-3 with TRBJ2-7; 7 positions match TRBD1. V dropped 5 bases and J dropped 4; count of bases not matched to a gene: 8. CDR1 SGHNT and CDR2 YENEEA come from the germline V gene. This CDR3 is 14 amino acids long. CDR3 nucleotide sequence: TGTGCCAGCAGCCCCCGGGACAGCCCTTACGAGCAGTACTTC. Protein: CASSPRDSPYEQYF.

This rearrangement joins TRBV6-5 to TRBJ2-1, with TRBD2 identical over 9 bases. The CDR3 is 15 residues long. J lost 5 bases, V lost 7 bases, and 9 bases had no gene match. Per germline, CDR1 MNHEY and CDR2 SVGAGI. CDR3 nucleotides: TGTGCCAGCAACAGACCGGGACTAGCCCACAATGAGCAGTTCTTC. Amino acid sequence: CASNRPGLAHNEQFF.

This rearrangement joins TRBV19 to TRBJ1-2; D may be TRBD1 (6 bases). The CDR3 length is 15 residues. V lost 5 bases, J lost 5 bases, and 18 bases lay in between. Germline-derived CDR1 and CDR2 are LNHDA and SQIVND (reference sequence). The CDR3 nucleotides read TGTGCCAGTAGTCCCAACGATGGGGGCATTTATGGCTACACCTTC. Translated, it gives CASSPNDGGIYGYTF.

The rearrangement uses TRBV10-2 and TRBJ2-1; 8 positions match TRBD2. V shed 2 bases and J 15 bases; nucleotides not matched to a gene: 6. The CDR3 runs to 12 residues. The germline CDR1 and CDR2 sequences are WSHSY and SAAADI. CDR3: CASSEMTSVSFF. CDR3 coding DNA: TGCGCCAGCAGTGAGATGACTAGCGTGTCGTTCTTC.

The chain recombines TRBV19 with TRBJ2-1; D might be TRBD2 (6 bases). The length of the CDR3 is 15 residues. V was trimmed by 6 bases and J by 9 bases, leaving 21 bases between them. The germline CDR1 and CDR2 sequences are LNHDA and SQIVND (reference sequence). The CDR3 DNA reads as TGTGCCAGTAGACCAGACCCGGGGGTTCGTGGTGAGCAGTTCTTC. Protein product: CASRPDPGVRGEQFF. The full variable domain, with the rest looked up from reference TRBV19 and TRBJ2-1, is DGGITQSPKYLFRKEGQNVTLSCEQNLNHDAMYWYRQDPGQGLRLIYYSQIVNDFQKGDIAEGYSVSREKKESFPLTVTSAQKNPTAFYLCASRPDPGVRGEQFFGPGTRLTVL.

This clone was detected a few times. In nucleotides, the CDR3 is TGTGCCAGCAGCTCGAGACTAGCGGGGAACTTGCAGTACTTC. Amino acids: CASSSRLAGNLQYF. This sequence joins TRBV11-2 and TRBJ2-7; 11 bases are shared with TRBD2. Losses at the gene ends were 4 bases for V and 9 bases for J; bases not matched to a gene: 8. The CDR3 has 14 residues. Germline loops: CDR1 SGHAT, CDR2 FQNNGV. The full variable domain, in which reference TRBV11-2 and TRBJ2-7 provide the parts outside the CDR3, is EAGVAQSPRYKIIEKRQSVAFWCNPISGHATLYWYQQILGQGPKLLIQFQNNGVVDDSQLPKDRFSAERLKGVDSTLKIQPAKLEDSAVYLCASSSRLAGNLQYFGPGTRLTVT.

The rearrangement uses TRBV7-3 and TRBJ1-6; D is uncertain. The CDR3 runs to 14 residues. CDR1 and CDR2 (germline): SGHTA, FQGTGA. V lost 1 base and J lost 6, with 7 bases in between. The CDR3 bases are TGTGCCAGCAGCTTAAAGCGGAGTAATTCACCCCTCCACTTT. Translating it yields CASSLKRSNSPLHF. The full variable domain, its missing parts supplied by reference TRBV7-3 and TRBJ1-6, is GAGVSQTPSNKVTEKGKYVELRCDPISGHTALYWYRQSLGQGPEFLIYFQGTGAADDSGLPNDRFFAVRPEGSVSTLKIQRTERGDSAVYLCASSLKRSNSPLHFGNGTRLTVT.

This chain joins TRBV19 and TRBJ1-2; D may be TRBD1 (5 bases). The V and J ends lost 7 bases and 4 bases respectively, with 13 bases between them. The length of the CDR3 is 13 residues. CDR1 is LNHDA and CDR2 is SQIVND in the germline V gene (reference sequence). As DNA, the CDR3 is TGTGCCAGTACCCCCCAGGGTGGCTATGGCTACACCTTC. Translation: CASTPQGGYGYTF.

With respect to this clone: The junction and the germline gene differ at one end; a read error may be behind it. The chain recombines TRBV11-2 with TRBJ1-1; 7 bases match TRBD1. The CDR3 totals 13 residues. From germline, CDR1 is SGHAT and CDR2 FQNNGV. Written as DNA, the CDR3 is TGTGCCAGCAGCTTAACCCAGGACAGGATATCCTTTTTT. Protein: CASSLTQDRISFF.

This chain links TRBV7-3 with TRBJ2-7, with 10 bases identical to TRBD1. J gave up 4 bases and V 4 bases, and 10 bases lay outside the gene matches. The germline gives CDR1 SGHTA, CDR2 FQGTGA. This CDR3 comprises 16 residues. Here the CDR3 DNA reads TGTGCCAGCAGCTCAAAACCGGGACAGGGGATATACGAGCAGTACTTC. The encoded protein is CASSSKPGQGIYEQYF. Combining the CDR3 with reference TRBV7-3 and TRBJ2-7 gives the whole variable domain GAGVSQTPSNKVTEKGKYVELRCDPISGHTALYWYRQSLGQGPEFLIYFQGTGAADDSGLPNDRFFAVRPEGSVSTLKIQRTERGDSAVYLCASSSKPGQGIYEQYFGPGTRLTVT.